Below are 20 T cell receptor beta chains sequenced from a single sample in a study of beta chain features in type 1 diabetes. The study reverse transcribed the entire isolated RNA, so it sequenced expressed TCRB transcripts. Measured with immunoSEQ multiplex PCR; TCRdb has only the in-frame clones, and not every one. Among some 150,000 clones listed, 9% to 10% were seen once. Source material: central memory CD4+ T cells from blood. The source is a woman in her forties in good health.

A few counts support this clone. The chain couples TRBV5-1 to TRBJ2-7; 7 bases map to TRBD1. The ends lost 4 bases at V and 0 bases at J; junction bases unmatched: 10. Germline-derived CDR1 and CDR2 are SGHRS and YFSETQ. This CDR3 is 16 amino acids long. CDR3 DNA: TGCGCCAGCAGCCAAGGTGTGGCAGGGGGCTCCTACGAGCAGTACTTC. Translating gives CASSQGVAGGSYEQYF.

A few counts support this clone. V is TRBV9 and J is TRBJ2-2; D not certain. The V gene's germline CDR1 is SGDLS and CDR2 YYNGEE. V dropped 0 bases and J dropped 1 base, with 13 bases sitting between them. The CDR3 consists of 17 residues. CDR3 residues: CASSVVPINRNTGELFF. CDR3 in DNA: TGTGCCAGCAGCGTAGTTCCGATTAACAGGAACACCGGGGAGCTGTTTTTT.

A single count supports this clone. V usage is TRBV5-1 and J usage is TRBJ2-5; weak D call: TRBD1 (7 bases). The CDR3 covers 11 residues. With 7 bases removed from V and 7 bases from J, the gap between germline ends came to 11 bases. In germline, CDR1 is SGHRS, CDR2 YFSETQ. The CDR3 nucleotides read TGCGCCAGCTTTCAGGGGGGGACCCAGTACTTC. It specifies CASFQGGTQYF.

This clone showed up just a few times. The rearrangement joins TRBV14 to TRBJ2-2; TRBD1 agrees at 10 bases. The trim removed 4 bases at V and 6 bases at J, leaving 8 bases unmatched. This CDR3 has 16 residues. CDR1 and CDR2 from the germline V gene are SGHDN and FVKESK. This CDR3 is CASSRRQGAQAGELFF. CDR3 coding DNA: TGTGCCAGCAGCCGCAGACAGGGGGCGCAAGCCGGGGAGCTGTTTTTT. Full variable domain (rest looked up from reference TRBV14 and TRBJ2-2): EAGVTQFPSHSVIEKGQTVTLRCDPISGHDNLYWYRRVMGKEIKFLLHFVKESKQDESGMPNNRFLAERTGGTYSTLKVQPAELEDSGVYFCASSRRQGAQAGELFFGEGSRLTVL.

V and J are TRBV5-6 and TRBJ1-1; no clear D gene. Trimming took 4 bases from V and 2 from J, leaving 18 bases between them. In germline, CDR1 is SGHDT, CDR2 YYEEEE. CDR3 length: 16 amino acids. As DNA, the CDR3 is TGTGCCAGCAGCCCGATCGGGAGGGATGGAAACACTGAAGCTTTCTTT. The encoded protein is CASSPIGRDGNTEAFF.

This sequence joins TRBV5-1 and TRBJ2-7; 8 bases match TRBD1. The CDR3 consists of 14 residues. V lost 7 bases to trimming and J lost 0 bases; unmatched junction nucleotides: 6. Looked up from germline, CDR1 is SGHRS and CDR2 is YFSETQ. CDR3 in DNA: TGCGCCAGCGGAAGGGACAGGCCCTCCTACGAGCAGTACTTC. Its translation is CASGRDRPSYEQYF.

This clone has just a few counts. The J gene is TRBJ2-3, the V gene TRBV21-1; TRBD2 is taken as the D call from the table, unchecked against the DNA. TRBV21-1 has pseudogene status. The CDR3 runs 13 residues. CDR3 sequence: CASSKANRRIRYF. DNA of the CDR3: TGTGCCAGCAGCAAAGCAAATCGGCGGATAAGGTATTTT.

The CDR3 nucleotides are TGTGCCAGTAGACCCACAGGGAGGGAAAACACCATATATTTT. This gives the protein CASRPTGRENTIYF. The chain has TRBV19 and TRBJ1-3; maybe TRBD1 (6 bases). The CDR3 loop spans 14 amino acids. CDR1 LNHDA and CDR2 SQIVND come from the germline V gene (reference sequence). With 6 bases removed from V and 6 bases from J, the gap between germline ends came to 15 bases. The variable domain in full, completed from reference TRBV19 and TRBJ1-3, reads DGGITQSPKYLFRKEGQNVTLSCEQNLNHDAMYWYRQDPGQGLRLIYYSQIVNDFQKGDIAEGYSVSREKKESFPLTVTSAQKNPTAFYLCASRPTGRENTIYFGEGSWLTVV.

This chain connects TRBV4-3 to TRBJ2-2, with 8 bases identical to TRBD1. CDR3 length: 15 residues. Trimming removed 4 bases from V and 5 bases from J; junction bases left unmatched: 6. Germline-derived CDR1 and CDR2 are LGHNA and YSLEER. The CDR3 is CASSRGQGGTGELFF. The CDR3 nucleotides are TGCGCCAGCAGCCGAGGACAGGGCGGGACCGGGGAGCTGTTTTTT.

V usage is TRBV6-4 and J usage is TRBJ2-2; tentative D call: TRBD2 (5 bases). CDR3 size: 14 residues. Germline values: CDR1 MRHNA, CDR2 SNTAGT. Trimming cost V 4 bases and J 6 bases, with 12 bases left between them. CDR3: CASSVIAWSGELFF. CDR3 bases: TGTGCCAGCAGTGTTATAGCGTGGTCCGGGGAGCTGTTTTTT.

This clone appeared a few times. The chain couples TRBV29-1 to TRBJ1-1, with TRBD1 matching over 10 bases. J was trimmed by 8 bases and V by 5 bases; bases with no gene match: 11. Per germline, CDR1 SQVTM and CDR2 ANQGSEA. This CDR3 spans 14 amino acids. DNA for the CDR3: TGCAGCGTTCGACAGGGGGCGGAGGTAGGCGAAGCTTTCTTT. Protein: CSVRQGAEVGEAFF.

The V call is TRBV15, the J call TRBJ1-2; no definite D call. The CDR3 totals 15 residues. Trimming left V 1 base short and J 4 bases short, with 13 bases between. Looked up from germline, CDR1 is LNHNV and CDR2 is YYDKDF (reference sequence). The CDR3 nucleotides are TGTGCCACCAGCAGAGTAGGAGGAGTAACCTATGGCTACACCTTC. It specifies CATSRVGGVTYGYTF.

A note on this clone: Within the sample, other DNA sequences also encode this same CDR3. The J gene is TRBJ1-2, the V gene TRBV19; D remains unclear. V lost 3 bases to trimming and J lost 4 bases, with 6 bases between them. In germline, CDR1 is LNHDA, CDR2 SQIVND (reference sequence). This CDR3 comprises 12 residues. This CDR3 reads CASSISVYGYTF. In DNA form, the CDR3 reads TGTGCCAGTAGTATTTCCGTCTATGGCTACACCTTC.

CDR3 sequence: CASSYGSQETQYF. The CDR3 nucleotides read TGTGCCAGCAGTTACGGCTCCCAAGAGACCCAGTACTTC. The chain couples TRBV6-6 to TRBJ2-5; D is ambiguous. This CDR3 spans 13 amino acids. V lost 2 bases and J lost 1, with 5 bases in between. The germline V gene has CDR1 MNHNY and CDR2 SVGAGI (reference sequence).

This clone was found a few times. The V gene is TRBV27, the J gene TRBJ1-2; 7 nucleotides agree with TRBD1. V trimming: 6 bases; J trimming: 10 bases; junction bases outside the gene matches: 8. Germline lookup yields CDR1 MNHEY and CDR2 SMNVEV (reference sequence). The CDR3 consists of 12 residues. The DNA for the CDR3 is TGTGCCAGCAGCACCCCTACAGGGGACTACACCTTC. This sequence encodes CASSTPTGDYTF.

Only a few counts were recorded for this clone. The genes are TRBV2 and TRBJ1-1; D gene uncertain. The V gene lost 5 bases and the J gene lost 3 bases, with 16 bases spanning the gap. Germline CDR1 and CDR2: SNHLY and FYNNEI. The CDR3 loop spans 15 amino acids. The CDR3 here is CASSLLGSSYTEAFF. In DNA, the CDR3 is TGTGCCAGCAGTCTCCTAGGCAGCTCCTACACTGAAGCTTTCTTT. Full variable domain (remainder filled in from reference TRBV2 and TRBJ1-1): EPEVTQTPSHQVTQMGQEVILRCVPISNHLYFYWYRQILGQKVEFLVSFYNNEISEKSEIFDDQFSVERPDGSNFTLKIRSTKLEDSAMYFCASSLLGSSYTEAFFGQGTRLTVV.

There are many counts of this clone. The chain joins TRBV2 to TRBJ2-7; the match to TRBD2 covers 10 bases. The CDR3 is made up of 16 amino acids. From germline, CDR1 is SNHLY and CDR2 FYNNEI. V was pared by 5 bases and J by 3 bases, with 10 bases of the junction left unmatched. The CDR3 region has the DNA TGTGCCAGCAGTCCGACCCGACTAGCGGGCCTCTACGAGCAGTACTTC. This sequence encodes CASSPTRLAGLYEQYF.

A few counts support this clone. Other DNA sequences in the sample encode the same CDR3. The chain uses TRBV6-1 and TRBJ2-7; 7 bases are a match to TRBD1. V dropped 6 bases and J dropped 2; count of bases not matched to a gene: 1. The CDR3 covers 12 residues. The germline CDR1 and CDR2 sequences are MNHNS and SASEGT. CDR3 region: CASSQGAYEQYF. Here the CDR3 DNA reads TGTGCCAGCAGCCAGGGGGCCTACGAGCAGTACTTC.

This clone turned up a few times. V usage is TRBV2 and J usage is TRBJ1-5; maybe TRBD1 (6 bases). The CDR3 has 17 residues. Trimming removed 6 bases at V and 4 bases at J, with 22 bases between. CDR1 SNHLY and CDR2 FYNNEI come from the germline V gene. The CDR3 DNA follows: TGTGCCAGCAGCTGGACTAGGGGGACGCCGGGGAATCAGCCCCAGCATTTT. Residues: CASSWTRGTPGNQPQHF.

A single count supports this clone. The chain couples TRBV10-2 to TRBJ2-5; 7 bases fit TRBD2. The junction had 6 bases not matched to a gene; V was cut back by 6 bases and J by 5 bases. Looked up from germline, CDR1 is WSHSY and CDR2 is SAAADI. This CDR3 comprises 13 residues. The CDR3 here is CASRSSSGETQYF. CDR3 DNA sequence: TGCGCCAGCAGATCAAGTAGCGGGGAGACCCAGTACTTC.